These 4 T cell receptor beta chains were all obtained from the same sample, sequenced in a study of CD8+CD57+ T cells in acquired aplastic anemia. Genomic DNA templated the TCR beta VDJ and CDR3 profiling. Using its own MiXCR run on the reads, TCRdb lists one record per CDR3 protein. Among 150,000 to 160,000 distinct CDR3 sequences listed, less than 60% were seen once. Flow cytometry had shown expanded CD8+CD57+ cells in the patients chosen for sequencing. The sequenced sample consisted of sorted CD4+, CD8+, or CD8+CD57+ T cells (not recorded which) from PBMCs. The source of these receptors is a human donor with aplastic anemia.

This clonotype showed up many times. This rearrangement joins TRBV6-5 to TRBJ2-3, with D perhaps given as TRBD1 or TRBD2 (5 bases each). Trimming shortened V by 0 bases and J by 1 base, and 8 bases separated the two germline ends. The CDR3 has 15 residues. The germline V gene encodes CDR1 MNHEY and CDR2 SVGAGI. CDR3 sequence reads: CASSYSRGGTDTQYF. CDR3 sequence (DNA): TGTGCCAGCAGTTACTCGAGAGGGGGCACAGATACGCAGTATTTT.

V gene TRBV20-1 combines with J gene TRBJ1-1, with a possible D match to TRBD1 (5 bases). V was trimmed by 1 base and J by 4 bases, leaving 13 bases between them. Germline V gene lookup returns CDR1 DFQATT and CDR2 SNEGSKA (reference sequence). The length of the CDR3 is 14 residues. CDR3 region: CSARGGQGGTEAFF. The DNA of the CDR3 is TGCAGTGCTAGAGGCGGGCAGGGAGGCACTGAAGCTTTCTTT.

In nucleotides, the CDR3 is TGTGCCAGCAGCCAAGAGGTTTTCACATCGTTCTACGAGCAGTACTTC. The encoded protein is CASSQEVFTSFYEQYF. The genes are TRBV14 and TRBJ2-7; D unresolved. The CDR3 runs to 16 residues. Trimming cost V 0 bases and J 3 bases, with 15 bases left between them. From germline, CDR1 is SGHDN and CDR2 FVKESK.

This chain links TRBV2 with TRBJ2-6, with D tentatively TRBD1 or TRBD2 (5 bases each). Trimming shortened V by 8 bases and J by 0 bases, and 11 bases separated the two germline ends. The CDR3 is 15 amino acids. CDR1 is SNHLY and CDR2 is FYNNEI in the germline V gene. As DNA, the CDR3 is TGTGCCAGCCGGGACGGACTCTCTGGGGCCAACGTCCTGACTTTC. It yields the protein CASRDGLSGANVLTF. The full variable domain, in which reference TRBV2 and TRBJ2-6 provide the parts outside the CDR3, is EPEVTQTPSHQVTQMGQEVILRCVPISNHLYFYWYRQILGQKVEFLVSFYNNEISEKSEIFDDQFSVERPDGSNFTLKIRSTKLEDSAMYFCASRDGLSGANVLTFGAGSRLTVL.